Following are 5 T cell receptor beta chains from one sample sequenced in a study of shared T cell receptors in the human thymus (dated by TCRdb to the early 2020s). Library method: the immunoSEQ multiplex PCR assay. Entries here come from immuneACCESS through TCRdb and include only in-frame sequences with V and J called. Some clones fail to appear in such tables; in the studies checked, an unresolved V gene covers under half of the shortfall, and the cause of the remainder is unknown. The sample table contains hundreds of thousands of clones; only one count was recorded for approximately 87% of them. The top ten clonotypes cover 0.01% of the sample. Separately, the same data were catalogued under a study of human thymus T cells.

Sequenced: thymocytes. These receptors originate from a boy less than two years old with a congenital heart defect. Donor details come from another sample of the same person, matched by shared clones.

The chain has TRBV5-1 and TRBJ1-1, with D unclear. The CDR3 is 18 amino acids. The V gene lost 1 base and the J gene lost 1 base, with 20 bases spanning the gap. CDR1 and CDR2 (germline): SGHRS, YFSETQ. The CDR3 DNA reads TGCGCCAGCAGCTTGCGGCGAAGGCGGGAATCTGGGAACACTGAAGCTTTCTTT. This translates into CASSLRRRRESGNTEAFF.

This clone was recorded a few times. The genes are TRBV7-2 and TRBJ2-7, with 7 bases fitting TRBD2. After removal of 5 bases from V and 7 bases from J, the junction contained 14 bases not matched to a gene. The CDR3 consists of 15 residues. Germline V gene lookup returns CDR1 SGHTA and CDR2 FQGNSA. This chain's CDR3 is CASSLRLAGLSEQYF. The CDR3 nucleotides are TGTGCCAGCAGCCTAAGACTAGCCGGGTTGAGTGAGCAGTACTTC.

The chain couples TRBV27 to TRBJ1-1, with TRBD1 identical over 11 bases. Germline V lookup: CDR1 MNHEY, CDR2 SMNVEV (reference sequence). This CDR3 has 18 residues. V dropped 5 bases and J dropped 3; count of bases not matched to a gene: 14. In nucleotides, the CDR3 is TGTGCCAGCAGTCCCCGGGACAGGGGGAGGAAGGTGTACACTGAAGCTTTCTTT. Translated, it gives CASSPRDRGRKVYTEAFF.

The chain has TRBV5-4 and TRBJ2-2; TRBD1 is a possible D gene (5 bases). Germline V gene data show CDR1 as SGHNT and CDR2 as YYREEE (reference sequence). This CDR3 has 16 amino acids. Trimming removed 7 bases at V and 4 bases at J, with 20 bases between. The CDR3 region has the DNA TGTGCCAGCGATGCTGTAGGGCAGGGCGGCACCGGGGAGCTGTTTTTT. It yields the protein CASDAVGQGGTGELFF. Together with reference TRBV5-4 and TRBJ2-2, the CDR3 gives the full variable domain: ETGVTQSPTHLIKTRGQQVTLRCSSQSGHNTVSWYQQALGQGPQFIFQYYREEENGRGNFPPRFSGLQFPNYSSELNVNALELDDSALYLCASDAVGQGGTGELFFGEGSRLTVL.

The V call is TRBV10-1, the J call TRBJ1-2; D is undetermined. Per germline, CDR1 WNHNN and CDR2 SYGVQD (reference sequence). V dropped 8 bases and J dropped 4 bases, with 17 bases sitting between them. The CDR3 has 14 residues. The CDR3 is CASCEREAVYGYTF. For the CDR3, the DNA is TGCGCCAGCTGCGAGAGAGAGGCTGTCTATGGCTACACCTTC.